This T cell receptor beta chain comes out of a study of blood T cell repertoires in COVID-19 (TCRdb year 2020). Regarding the study in general: The collaborator samples originated in the United States, Italy and Spain and spanned the acute and convalescent phases of COVID-19. The material from the prospective study consisted of cDNA or gDNA derived from T cells, B-cell-depleted T cells, or PBMCs. Deeply sampled blood TCRbeta repertoires from subjects exposed to, actively infected with, or recovered from COVID-19 were included in the dataset. The repertoires were released in a freely available public database intended as a resource for research on the immune response to SARS-CoV-2. Samples were obtained from the ongoing ImmuneRACE study (first 160 participants) and from over 1,000 subjects provided by 6 global collaborators. The sample metadata nearly always contained a de-identified subject ID, COVID-19 status, age in years and sex. Where available, HLA class I and class II types were taken from metadata supplied by the sample provider and were not determined by assay-based typing.

TCRbeta CDR3 regions were amplified from genomic DNA using the immunoSEQ Assay, a bias-controlled multiplex PCR. Concerning the study's data processing: Within the assay, amplification of reference gene primers was used to estimate how many nucleated cells each sample contained. Sequence reads were collapsed and filtered to measure the absolute abundance of every unique TCRbeta CDR3 rearrangement. For each sample, productive Simpson clonality was calculated by taking the square root of Simpson's diversity index across productive rearrangements. TCRdb limited this immuneACCESS table to in-frame rearrangements with V and J called. A share of clones is missing; checked studies link under half to unresolved V genes, and the rest is unexplained. V, J and clone size reflect that table, while D and trimming were determined from the DNA. The sample data list 250,000 to 300,000 clones, and 85% of these were observed just once. The leading ten clones occupy around 6.3% of the sample.

In the prospective study, participants were roughly 18 to 89 years old, resided in under 30 geographic areas of the United States, and were enrolled through a virtual design. In the prospective study, participants were assigned to cohorts based on the clinical history participants reported in a screening survey and a study questionnaire. Exposed participants were defined as having been in contact with someone with a PCR-confirmed or clinician-diagnosed COVID-19 case within 2 weeks of study entry. In the prospective study, mobile phlebotomists collected whole blood, serum and a nasopharyngeal or oropharyngeal swab from each participant. Prospective study participants could optionally give additional blood draws and questionnaires over an approximately two-month period. Before DNA extraction, prospective study blood samples were shipped either frozen or at room temperature. V gives up 7 bases and J gives up 6 bases, and the segment between their germline ends measures 9 bases. Measured from the cysteine to the phenylalanine, the CDR3 is 11 residues long. The CDR3 DNA has 33 bases and is translated from base 1. Looking up the germline V gene (reference sequence) yields CDR1 LNHDA and CDR2 SQIVND.

Remarks on this clone: There is no known antigen for this receptor. No base qualities exist here, and no much larger clone lies one base off it.

What the authors observed across the whole study: The amount of clinical and demographic metadata varied by source and participant and was provided uncurated.

The TCR originated in a woman aged 50 to 60 who had been exposed to COVID-19. The V and J segments used are TRBV19 and TRBJ1-1; tentative D gene TRBD1, with 6 bases matching. Material for sequencing was PBMCs or T cells enriched from blood (not recorded which). This receptor has the CDR3 CASKGDAEAFF. DNA sequence: TGTGCCAGTAAGGGGGATGCTGAAGCTTTCTTT.